This T cell receptor beta chain was documented in a study of cytomegalovirus exposure and HLA in healthy donors (TCRdb year 2017). Context from the whole study: According to an earlier analysis of several hundred of the donors, about 179 million T cells yielded 120 million or so unique TCR beta sequences and about 280 Gb of sequence data. An early release covering 550 to 650 HLA-typed donors comprised about 310 gigabases of sequencing data and tens of millions of unique TCR sequences. Of the 300 to 500 genotyped donors, 80% to 90% were placed in the genetic ancestry cluster associated with self-reported Caucasian donors. The aim of the study was to test whether cataloging public T cell receptors could identify signatures of past pathogen exposure. The study used immunosequencing to profile the T cell repertoires of 666 subjects and linked those repertoires to cytomegalovirus serostatus. Besides the first cohort of 500 to 700 subjects, a separate validation cohort made up of roughly 130 different subjects was used. High-throughput TCR immunosequencing, statistical association of individual TCRs with disease status, and machine learning were combined to predict cytomegalovirus infection status. To study patterns of TCR occurrence, a later analysis re-analyzed previously published TCR beta repertoires from 550 to 800 donors and added high-resolution HLA genotyping. Rather than using new phenotypic data, the later analysis identified candidate immune exposures from TCR beta sequences and from how often those sequences occurred across donors. To decide whether each TCR beta V gene segment behaved as functional or pseudogenic, an earlier analysis of some 570 of the donors relied on high-throughput TCR beta sequencing. Donor age, sex, ethnicity and CMV serostatus were compiled together with the repertoire data. Genome-wide SNP genotypes for about 55% of the roughly 670 donors were used in a later genetic analysis, which treated that subset as a discovery cohort. Every repertoire in the discovery cohort had been generated on one and the same sequencing platform. Class I and class II HLA loci were covered by the typing at four-digit resolution. Typing coverage differed by locus: A, B, C, DRB1 and DQB1 were typed in roughly 620-640 donors, DQA1 in 522, DPA1 in around 580, and DPB1 in 400 to 480. A handful of DR-DQ haplotypes were handled as single units for association and clustering because linkage in the cohort was strong. Among some 400 genotyped donors of the cohort, an average of approximately 250,000 unique TCR beta nucleotide sequences were sequenced per donor, roughly a sixth of them non-productive. Overall study results and their limits: In a later analysis, HLA-associated TCR beta chains showed more clonal expansion and lower generation probabilities than non-associated chains that were equally common. Across donors, most TCR sequences were observed very rarely, whereas some public TCRs were present in many individuals. Some IMGT-functional V segments, including TRBV6-2 and TRBV6-3, could not be told apart with the 87-base-pair reads, so those segments were excluded. Because counts were too low, about 17 rarely observed V segments, including chromosome 9 orphons, were excluded from the earlier analysis of fewer than 650 of the donors. In vitro tests confirmed that three of the cytomegalovirus-associated TCR beta chains recognize cytomegalovirus antigens. Because HLA typing was missing for some donors at each locus, association tests included only the typed subset. V-gene and J-gene trimming of TCR beta chains was associated with a missense DCLRE1C variant in a later genetic analysis, and the association was replicated in an independent cohort. In a later analysis, the rate of TCR association differed among HLA loci, with DRB1 alleles having the most associated TCRs and HLA-C alleles having the fewest. The sequencing pipeline was judged likely to have produced a cluster of highly shared sequence variants as a technical artifact. According to a later genetic analysis, donors in an Asian-associated ancestry cluster had fewer N-insertions in productive TCRs than the approximately 610-donor mean. In this cohort, only TCR beta chains were sequenced, and detectable features were limited by the absence of alpha or paired-chain data. A total of fewer than 200 TCR beta chains were listed by the study as associated with cytomegalovirus. In an earlier analysis of about 540 of the donors, most TCR beta V segments were observed in productive rearrangements about 87% or about 30% of the time, broadly matching IMGT annotations. The presence/absence analyses assumed that sequencing depth was roughly uniform across donors, and that assumption may not be true. Linkage disequilibrium might explain the correlated functional status among segregating V segments, but an unknown experimental factor could not be excluded. CMV serostatus was the only immune exposure information available for the cohort. According to a later analysis, parvovirus B19, influenza, CMV and Epstein-Barr virus appeared linked to several top co-occurrence clusters. A further reported finding was that TCR beta sequences accurately predicted the HLA-A and HLA-B alleles for most subjects in the first cohort. Strong co-occurrence of HLA alleles, especially DR and DQ, made assigning TCR associations to individual alleles difficult. The classifier was reported to diagnose cytomegalovirus status with high specificity and sensitivity in both the original cohort and the validation cohort. A later analysis associated 15,000 to 20,000 TCR beta sequences with specific HLA alleles at a false discovery rate of 0.05. The authors suggested that the approach could potentially be generalized to other disease states and immunological phenotypes. According to a later analysis, most CMV-associated TCR beta chains appeared to be HLA-restricted, and the HLA associations seemed to be driven largely by CMV exposure.

Note on this clone: The clone's antigen remains unknown. Base quality data are lacking; no much larger clone is found one base away.

Libraries were made using the immunoSEQ multiplex PCR assay. For the multiplex PCR, a mixture combining 60 forward primers for TCR Vbeta segments and 13 reverse primers for TCR Jbeta segments was used. The CDR3 region of rearranged TCR beta genes was amplified from genomic DNA with a multiplex PCR assay. On the Illumina HiSeq System, the amplified TCR beta libraries were sequenced as 87-base-pair reads. The published analysis was carried out like this. A later analysis counted 75 million to 100 million unique TCR beta chains across the approximately 700 repertoires, and approximately 11 million of these chains were shared by at least two donors. To remove PCR and sequencing errors, raw reads were error-corrected and collapsed into unique sequences using a nearest-neighbor algorithm that merged closely related sequences. CDR3 sequences were aligned to IMGT reference sequences to assign V, D and J gene segments. For a sequence to be retained, a match of at least six nucleotides to both a V gene segment and a J gene segment was required. Rearrangements were classified as productive when the CDR3 lacked stop codons and remained in frame with V and J, and all other rearrangements were classified as non-productive. Following IMGT convention, CDR3 was defined as the stretch from the second conserved V-encoded cysteine up to the conserved J-encoded phenylalanine. Sequences without an unambiguous match to a single V gene segment were excluded from the earlier analysis of approximately 600 of the donors. An earlier analysis of almost 600 of the donors classified V segments as functional when productive rearrangements were above 56.7% and as segregating when the standard deviation between donors was above 5%. A statistical classification framework was built to diagnose cytomegalovirus status from the catalog of TCR beta chain sequences. In a later analysis, V and J genes were assigned by comparing TCR nucleotide sequences against IMGT/GENE-DB human TR gene sequences. A later analysis assigned CDR3 sequences and most-parsimonious VDJ recombination scenarios with the TCRdist pipeline. A later analysis defined each TCR beta chain by its CDR3 amino acid sequence plus V-gene family, and excluded reads lacking a unique V-gene family. As a way to deal with suspected cross-contamination and a sequencing artifact, a later analysis dropped roughly 620 nucleotide sequences that were highly shared and had low generation probability. In a later analysis, a clonal expansion index for each public chain was calculated from normalized within-repertoire ranks of inferred template counts. In a later analysis, generation probabilities were computed using a VDJ recombination model fitted to out-of-frame rearrangements, and the results were checked against IGoR. In a later analysis, TCR-TCR, TCR-HLA and TCR-CMV co-occurrence was scored with hypergeometric tests, and a repertoire-size bias correction was applied to TCR pairs. False discovery rates were estimated in a later analysis by permuting HLA or CMV assignments 20 times. A later analysis grouped co-occurring TCRs with DBSCAN, adding TCRdist sequence similarity when clustering within HLA-allele-positive subsets. For co-occurrence clustering, repertoires with fewer than 30,000 or more than 120,000 public chains were excluded, along with four to six repertoires with anomalous nucleotide sharing. As stored in TCRdb, this immuneACCESS dataset retains in-frame rearrangements with V and J assigned. A fraction of the clones does not appear; measured against another copy, unresolved V genes explain less than half of the discrepancy, and the remainder lacks a known reason. V and J calls and clone size are copied from that table; D and trimming were computed from the DNA. The sample contains fewer than 200,000 clones, about 77% of them found a single time. The ten largest clones capture 7.4% of the sample.

The cohort consisted of fewer than 700 healthy bone marrow donors. At the time of sampling, every cohort member was nominally healthy, though immune exposures that went unrecorded were likely present. The donor tested CMV seropositive, placing the donor among the approximately 290 seropositive members of the cohort. Each donor provided a peripheral blood sample, and peripheral blood mononuclear cells were used for TCR beta sequencing. The Qiagen DNeasy Blood Extraction Kit was used to extract genomic DNA from the blood cell samples. V is shortened by 2 bases, J by 2 bases, and the region joining them spans 13 bases. The CDR3 covers 16 residues, taking in both the cysteine and the phenylalanine. The entry retains the CDR3 DNA only, 48 bases that are in frame from base 1. CDR1 and CDR2 are drawn from the germline V gene: LGHNT, FRNRAP.

The receptor was derived from a male donor in good health and CMV-seropositive. The rearrangement joined TRBV12-5 to TRBJ1-5, with no D gene named confidently. Material: PBMCs. The CDR3 protein: CASGLYPREGNQPQHF. The DNA is as follows: TGTGCTAGTGGTTTGTACCCCCGGGAGGGCAATCAGCCCCAGCATTTT.